This T cell receptor (beta chain) derives from a study of blood T cell repertoires in COVID-19. Across the study: COVID-19 samples collected from the United States, Italy and Spain covered acute and convalescent phases.

The CDR3 consists of 12 residues. Per the germline V gene, CDR1 is ENHRY and CDR2 is SYGVKD. V trimming: 3 bases; J trimming: 14 bases; junction bases outside the gene matches: 6. In this sample, this clone turned up once. Data came from immunoSEQ multiplex PCR; TCRdb stores just in-frame clones and leaves some out. The sample holds tens of thousands of clones, over 70% seen once. The sample consisted of peripheral blood. This chain connects TRBV10-3 to TRBJ2-3, with 9 bases aligning to TRBD2. The receptor comes from an elderly man with active or convalescent COVID-19. CDR3 nucleotide sequence: TGTGCCATCAGTGAAGCCGGGACTAGCTTGTATTTT. Amino acids: CAISEAGTSLYF.